Below are 32 T cell receptor beta chains sequenced from a single sample in a study of blood T cell repertoires in COVID-19. Clones were sequenced by immunoSEQ multiplex PCR, and TCRdb holds only the in-frame ones, with some missing. The sample gives more than 95,000 clones, 90% of which show up once; roughly 2% is in the top ten. Sequencing used peripheral blood. The receptors stem from a human donor with active COVID-19. The donor label of this sample is uncertain.

This chain connects TRBV2 to TRBJ2-7, with D possibly being TRBD1 (6 bases). The V end lost 3 bases, the J end lost 6 bases, and 21 bases lay between the germline ends. Germline V gives CDR1 SNHLY, CDR2 FYNNEI. The CDR3 runs 16 residues. Here the CDR3 DNA reads TGTGCCAGCAGTGATGGATGGGCAGGGGCAGTTGGCGAGCAGTACTTC. Residues: CASSDGWAGAVGEQYF.

The rearrangement links TRBV6-6 to TRBJ2-1, with TRBD2 identical over 7 bases. In germline, CDR1 is MNHNY, CDR2 SVGAGI (reference sequence). This CDR3 spans 14 amino acids. Trimming took 0 bases from V and 8 from J; bases not matched to a gene: 4. CDR3 region: CASSYSGGRDEQFF. CDR3 bases: TGTGCCAGCAGTTACTCGGGAGGGAGGGATGAGCAGTTCTTC.

V is TRBV5-1 and J is TRBJ2-1, with 8 bases identical to TRBD1. The CDR3 has 16 residues. The J segment lost 3 bases and the V segment lost 5 bases, leaving 10 bases of the junction unmatched. Germline CDR1 is SGHRS and CDR2 is YFSETQ. The chain's CDR3 is CASSFDGQGSYNEQFF. The CDR3 coding sequence is TGCGCCAGCAGTTTCGATGGACAGGGAAGCTACAATGAGCAGTTCTTC.

The table lists this clone with a count of one. The rearrangement links TRBV4-3 to TRBJ2-3, with 10 positions matching TRBD2. The CDR3 runs 15 residues. The J segment lost 2 bases and the V segment lost 3 bases, leaving 2 bases of the junction unmatched. The germline V gene encodes CDR1 LGHNA and CDR2 YSLEER. The CDR3 spells CASSHSGGATDTQYF. The CDR3 DNA is TGCGCCAGCAGCCACAGCGGGGGGGCCACAGATACGCAGTATTTT.

The genes are TRBV3-1 (or the pseudogene TRBV3-2) and TRBJ1-2, with 7 bases that match TRBD1. This CDR3 region has 17 residues. The V and J ends lost 4 bases and 6 bases, in that order; junction bases with no gene match: 17. CDR1 and CDR2 (germline): LGHDT, YNNKEL (reference sequence). CDR3 DNA sequence: TGTGCCAGCAGCCCCAGACAGGGTTGTGAATCGGTGAATGGCTACACCTTC. Protein product: CASSPRQGCESVNGYTF.

The gene calls are TRBV5-1 and TRBJ1-3; D gene ambiguous. The CDR3 has 14 amino acids. Germline V gives CDR1 SGHRS, CDR2 YFSETQ. Trimming removed 4 bases at V and 1 base at J, with 9 bases between. In DNA, the CDR3 is TGCGCCAGCAGCCAAGAGCCTTCTGGAAACACCATATATTTT. This codes for CASSQEPSGNTIYF.

The chain uses TRBV30 and TRBJ2-5; D uncertain. The length of the CDR3 is 14 residues. V was shortened by 5 bases and J by 2 bases, with 15 bases between the two germline ends. Germline V gives CDR1 GTSNPN, CDR2 SVGIG (reference sequence). The CDR3 DNA reads TGTGCCTGGGTACTGATGTCCAATCAAGAGACCCAGTACTTC. Translating gives CAWVLMSNQETQYF.

In this sample, this clone turned up once. A read error may account for a junction end that differs from germline. The same CDR3 can be traced to other DNA sequences in this sample. The CDR3 reads CASTERGIGTGELFF. The CDR3 DNA reads TGTGCTAGCACGGAGCGGGGGATCGGCACCGGGGAGCTGTTTTTT. The genes are TRBV6-6 and TRBJ2-2; TRBD2 aligns across 8 bases. CDR3 length: 15 amino acids. The V gene's germline CDR1 is MNHNY and CDR2 SVGAGI (reference sequence).

V is TRBV9 and J is TRBJ2-1, with 12 nucleotides matching TRBD2. The CDR3 spans 16 residues. The ends lost 4 bases at V and 9 bases at J; junction bases unmatched: 11. CDR1 SGDLS and CDR2 YYNGEE come from the germline V gene. This CDR3 reads CASSPSLAGGPVEQFF. The CDR3 nucleotides are TGTGCCAGCAGCCCGTCGCTAGCGGGGGGGCCGGTTGAGCAGTTCTTC. Full variable domain (remainder filled in from reference TRBV9 and TRBJ2-1): DSGVTQTPKHLITATGQRVTLRCSPRSGDLSVYWYQQSLDQGLQFLIQYYNGEERAKGNILERFSAQQFPDLHSELNLSSLELGDSALYFCASSPSLAGGPVEQFFGPGTRLTVL.

About this clone itself: A read error may account for a junction end that differs from germline. V gene TRBV25-1 combines with J gene TRBJ1-4; TRBD1 matches 8 bases. CDR1 and CDR2 (germline): MGHDK, SYGVNS. This CDR3 contains 11 residues. The DNA for the CDR3 is TGTGCCAGCAGTGAAGGGACAGGTCGAACTTTT. Translated, it gives CASSEGTGRTF.

This clone was recorded only once. This rearrangement joins TRBV2 to TRBJ2-3; no clear D gene. V lost 6 bases, J lost 4 bases, and 8 bases lay in between. Germline V gives CDR1 SNHLY, CDR2 FYNNEI. The CDR3 is 12 residues long. As DNA, the CDR3 is TGTGCCAGCAGGAGCGCGGCAGATACGCAGTATTTT. Translating gives CASRSAADTQYF.

This clone showed up just once. The V and J genes are TRBV19 and TRBJ1-1, with a tentative D call TRBD1 (5 bases). Germline V CDR1 and CDR2: LNHDA, SQIVND (reference sequence). The CDR3 length is 13 residues. V was pared by 3 bases and J by 3 bases, with 8 bases between. CDR3 bases: TGTGCCAGTAGTATTTGGGGGGACACTGAAGCTTTCTTT. This sequence encodes CASSIWGDTEAFF.

The chain is built from TRBV12-3 or TRBV12-4 and TRBJ1-1; D gene unclear. V lost 7 bases to trimming and J lost 6 bases, with 15 bases between them. The CDR3 sequence is 13 residues long. The CDR3 DNA is TGTGCCAGCACCCCGTTTGTAATCTCTGAAGCTTTCTTT. Its protein product is CASTPFVISEAFF.

The chain is built from TRBV19 and TRBJ1-5, with TRBD1 identical over 7 bases. The CDR3 runs 15 residues. V trimming: 1 base; J trimming: 1 base; junction bases outside the gene matches: 1. The germline V gene encodes CDR1 LNHDA and CDR2 SQIVND (reference sequence). CDR3 loop: CASSIAGGSNQPQHF. The DNA for the CDR3 is TGTGCCAGTAGTATAGCAGGGGGGAGCAATCAGCCCCAGCATTTT.

This chain's CDR3 is CAGHYQPQHF. Here the CDR3 DNA reads TGTGCCGGTCACTATCAGCCCCAGCATTTT. The chain is built from TRBV21-1 and TRBJ1-5. TRBV21-1 is given as a pseudogene. The CDR3 extends over 10 amino acids.

This clone was found a few times. The chain links TRBV7-9 to TRBJ2-7; D gene unclear. V was clipped by 3 bases and J by 5 bases, with 5 bases between them. In germline, CDR1 is SEHNR, CDR2 FQNEAQ (reference sequence). This CDR3 is built from 11 residues. The CDR3, as DNA: TGTGCCAGCAGCTTTGGCCACGAGCAGTACTTC. Amino acid sequence: CASSFGHEQYF.

The rearrangement links TRBV28 to TRBJ1-2; 9 bases fit TRBD1. From germline, CDR1 is MDHEN and CDR2 SYDVKM. The CDR3 loop spans 14 amino acids. V shed 3 bases and J 8 bases; nucleotides not matched to a gene: 7. In DNA, the CDR3 is TGTGCCAGCAGTTTTCGTGGACAGGGGCTCGGCTACACCTTC. Protein: CASSFRGQGLGYTF.

The chain joins TRBV9 to TRBJ1-2; weak D call: TRBD1 (5 bases). Trimming took off 4 bases at V and 1 base at J, with 20 bases between the two ends. This CDR3 has 17 residues. Germline CDR1 SGDLS, CDR2 YYNGEE. The CDR3 bases are TGTGCCAGCAGCCCGAGAGGAGGGGCCAACGATAACTATGGCTACACCTTC. It yields the protein CASSPRGGANDNYGYTF.

The table lists this clone with a few counts. The CDR3 DNA reads as TGTGCCAGCAGTTTCTCAGCGGGGAGTGAGCAGTTCTTC. It specifies CASSFSAGSEQFF. This sequence joins TRBV6-2 or TRBV6-3 and TRBJ2-1; 7 bases match TRBD2. The V gene's germline CDR1 is MNHEY and CDR2 SVGEGT. The CDR3 is made up of 13 amino acids. Germline trimming cut 4 bases from V and 9 bases from J; bases unmatched to any gene: 6.

The chain links TRBV6-1 to TRBJ2-1; TRBD2 agrees at 11 bases. V lost 2 bases to trimming and J lost 9 bases; unmatched junction nucleotides: 12. The CDR3 consists of 17 residues. Germline V gives CDR1 MNHNS, CDR2 SASEGT. In DNA form, the CDR3 reads TGTGCCAGCAGTGAATGGGGTAGCGGGGGGGCGTTCGGTGAGCAGTTCTTC. Protein sequence: CASSEWGSGGAFGEQFF.

This clone was detected a few times. The genes are TRBV5-1 and TRBJ1-2; D may be TRBD1 (6 bases). CDR3 length equals 15 residues. V shed 5 bases and J shed 4 bases, with 18 bases lying between them. CDR1 SGHRS and CDR2 YFSETQ come from the germline V gene. The CDR3 DNA sequence: TGCGCCAGCAGGTTGCCCACAGGGAGTCTCTATGGCTACACCTTC. This sequence encodes CASRLPTGSLYGYTF.

The gene calls are TRBV19 and TRBJ1-1; 8 bases agree with TRBD1. Losses at the gene ends were 3 bases for V and 3 bases for J; bases not matched to a gene: 3. The germline V gene has CDR1 LNHDA and CDR2 SQIVND (reference sequence). The CDR3 covers 14 residues. DNA of the CDR3: TGTGCCAGTAGTATGCAACAGGGGGACACTGAAGCTTTCTTT. Translating gives CASSMQQGDTEAFF.

The chain carries TRBV5-8 and TRBJ2-5; 8 bases line up with TRBD2. The CDR3 extends over 14 amino acids. CDR1 is SGHTS and CDR2 is YDEGEE in the germline V gene. The V segment lost 7 bases and the J segment 2 bases; nucleotides outside the gene matches: 7. The CDR3: CASSFPGGQETQYF. CDR3 in DNA: TGTGCCAGCTCTTTTCCGGGGGGGCAAGAGACCCAGTACTTC.

The chain links TRBV7-8 to TRBJ2-7; the match to TRBD2 covers 10 bases. Trimming at V came to 1 base and at J to 4 bases, leaving 13 bases not matched to a gene. The CDR3 loop spans 18 amino acids. Germline assignment: CDR1 SGHVS and CDR2 FQNEAQ. CDR3 sequence reads: CASSLEVRLAGARYEQYF. The CDR3 coding sequence is TGTGCCAGCAGCTTAGAGGTACGGCTAGCGGGGGCGCGTTACGAGCAGTACTTC.

The V call is TRBV6-2 or TRBV6-3, the J call TRBJ2-5; 9 nucleotides line up with TRBD2. The CDR3 sequence is 17 residues long. Unmatched junction bases numbered 9, after V lost 3 bases and J lost 1 base. The germline gives CDR1 MNHEY, CDR2 SVGEGT. The CDR3 loop is CASSYELAGALQETQYF. The CDR3 region has the DNA TGTGCCAGCAGTTATGAGTTAGCGGGAGCCCTCCAAGAGACCCAGTACTTC.

The rearrangement uses TRBV14 and TRBJ1-1, with 8 bases matching TRBD1. Trimming cost V 4 bases and J 4 bases; bases outside gene matches: 8. Germline CDR1 reads SGHDN; CDR2 reads FVKESK. There are 15 residues in the CDR3. The DNA of the CDR3 is TGTGCCAGCAGCCCCTACAGGGGGATCGGCACTGAAGCTTTCTTT. Translation gives CASSPYRGIGTEAFF.

V is TRBV4-1 and J is TRBJ2-2; 9 bases map to TRBD1. Germline values: CDR1 MGHRA, CDR2 YSYEKL. Trimming took 3 bases from V and 6 from J; bases not matched to a gene: 2. This CDR3 is 14 amino acids long. The CDR3 sequence is CASSQGQGPGELFF. The CDR3 DNA reads TGCGCCAGCAGCCAGGGACAGGGCCCCGGGGAGCTGTTTTTT.

This chain uses TRBV3-1 (or the pseudogene TRBV3-2) with TRBJ2-2; 7 bases agree with TRBD1. This CDR3 contains 17 residues. After removal of 0 bases from V and 4 bases from J, the junction contained 8 bases not matched to a gene. Germline V gene lookup returns CDR1 LGHDT and CDR2 YNNKEL (reference sequence). The CDR3 region has the DNA TGTGCCAGCAGCCAAGAACTGGCAGGGGGTTTCACCGGGGAGCTGTTTTTT. It encodes CASSQELAGGFTGELFF.

This chain links TRBV7-3 with TRBJ1-1; D perhaps matches TRBD1 (5 bases). The CDR3 covers 16 residues. CDR1 is SGHTA, CDR2 FQGTGA, per germline. V was trimmed by 1 base and J by 6 bases, leaving 18 bases between them. CDR3 sequence: CASSLSRQTSYAEAFF. CDR3 DNA: TGTGCCAGCAGCTTAAGTCGACAGACGTCTTACGCTGAAGCTTTCTTT.

The rearrangement joins TRBV13 to TRBJ2-2, with D possibly matching TRBD2 (5 bases). The ends were cut back, 0 bases at V and 2 bases at J, with 7 bases in the middle. From germline, CDR1 is PRHDT and CDR2 FYEKMQ (reference sequence). This CDR3 is built from 15 residues. CDR3 region: CASSLGGSNTGELFF. In DNA, the CDR3 is TGTGCCAGCAGCTTAGGGGGGAGTAACACCGGGGAGCTGTTTTTT.

The chain has TRBV4-1 and TRBJ2-1, with D possibly being TRBD1 (6 bases). From germline, CDR1 is MGHRA and CDR2 YSYEKL. This CDR3 has 16 amino acids. The V and J ends lost 4 bases and 0 bases respectively, with 13 bases between them. The DNA of the CDR3 is TGCGCCAGCAGCCCCACGGACAGTAGCTCCTACAATGAGCAGTTCTTC. It yields the protein CASSPTDSSSYNEQFF.

This clone has just a few counts. J is TRBJ2-2 and V is TRBV7-9; 8 bases align to TRBD2. The CDR3 length is 16 residues. CDR1 and CDR2 (germline): SEHNR, FQNEAQ (reference sequence). V trimming: 5 bases; J trimming: 7 bases; junction bases outside the gene matches: 12. The CDR3 sequence: CASSLLGGAPDGELFF. In DNA, the CDR3 is TGTGCCAGCAGCCTTCTCGGGGGGGCCCCTGACGGGGAGCTGTTTTTT.